Each of the 25 T cell receptor beta chains below was sequenced from the same sample in a study of blood T cells in healthy people across ages. With a J-beta primer mix and a sample-barcoded 5' primer, a second PCR ran about 7 to 12 cycles. TCRdb called the 5' RACE reads again in MiXCR, with one record for every CDR3 protein. Of hundreds of thousands of distinct CDR3 sequences listed, around half were seen once; the top ten hold around a third. The sequenced sample consisted of blood. Every receptor here comes from a woman aged 55-69 years in good health.

The genes are TRBV7-9 and TRBJ2-4; D not resolved. The J call may not be correct, given that the DNA end is closer to TRBJ2-7. Germline V gives CDR1 SEHNR, CDR2 FQNEAQ (reference sequence). The CDR3 totals 13 residues. This chain's CDR3 is CASSYSRSDEQYF. The CDR3 DNA reads as TGTGCCAGCAGCTACTCCCGCTCGGACGAGCAGTACTTC.

The rearrangement uses TRBV12-3 or TRBV12-4 and TRBJ2-5, with unresolved D. The DNA end is a closer match to TRBJ2-7, so the J assignment may be wrong. This CDR3 region has 13 residues. The CDR3 DNA follows: TGTGCCAGCAGCCCTAGAGAGACCTACGAGCAGTACTTC. It translates to CASSPRETYEQYF.

The CDR3 nucleotides are TGCAGCGTTGGGACCGGGACAGGGATAACAGATACGCAGTATTTT. Protein product: CSVGTGTGITDTQYF. The rearrangement uses TRBV29-1 and TRBJ2-3; the match to TRBD1 covers 9 bases. The CDR3 is 15 amino acids. The germline V gene encodes CDR1 SQVTM and CDR2 ANQGSEA. The V segment lost 4 bases and the J segment 3 bases; nucleotides outside the gene matches: 8.

The chain carries TRBV2 and TRBJ2-1, with 9 bases fitting TRBD1. The CDR3 is 14 residues long. Per the germline V gene, CDR1 is SNHLY and CDR2 is FYNNEI. V was pared by 6 bases and J by 7 bases, with 7 bases of the junction left unmatched. The CDR3 loop is CASRHRGLGNEQFF. The CDR3 DNA reads TGTGCCAGCAGACACAGGGGGCTCGGAAATGAGCAGTTCTTC.

The rearrangement links TRBV5-1 to TRBJ2-7; maybe TRBD1 (6 bases). Germline CDR1 reads SGHRS; CDR2 reads YFSETQ. This CDR3 is built from 13 residues. Deletions cut 4 bases from V and 2 bases from J, with 10 bases between. The CDR3 region has the DNA TGCGCCAGCAGCGCCGGGACAACCTACGAGCAGTACTTC. It is translated as CASSAGTTYEQYF.

This clonotype occurred a few times. This chain joins TRBV2 and TRBJ2-7; D is uncertain. Germline V gene data show CDR1 as SNHLY and CDR2 as FYNNEI. The CDR3 has 14 residues. V shed 2 bases and J shed 0 bases, with 8 bases lying between them. CDR3 loop: CASSEPRGSYEQYF. CDR3 DNA sequence: TGTGCCAGCAGTGAACCGCGCGGCTCCTACGAGCAGTACTTC.

The V call is TRBV5-1, the J call TRBJ2-5, with D unresolved. V lost 0 bases and J lost 5, with 5 bases in between. The CDR3 totals 12 residues. Germline values: CDR1 SGHRS, CDR2 YFSETQ. CDR3 DNA: TGCGCCAGCAGCTTGGAGAGCGAGACCCAGTACTTC. It is translated as CASSLESETQYF.

This clonotype turned up a few times. The chain combines TRBV28 with TRBJ1-2; tentatively, D is TRBD1 (5 bases). Germline V gene data show CDR1 as MDHEN and CDR2 as SYDVKM. The CDR3 loop spans 12 amino acids. V lost 4 bases and J 5 bases, leaving 8 bases between the germline ends. The CDR3 DNA reads as TGTGCCAGCAGTTCCCCAGGGTATGGCTACACCTTC. Protein sequence: CASSSPGYGYTF.

The chain has TRBV6-2 or TRBV6-3 and TRBJ2-3, with 9 bases matching TRBD2. Germline V lookup: CDR1 MNHEY, CDR2 SVGEGT. The CDR3 extends over 16 amino acids. The ends lost 5 bases at V and 2 bases at J; junction bases unmatched: 8. CDR3 residues: CASSTRGTSLTDTQYF. Here the CDR3 DNA reads TGTGCCAGCAGTACCCGCGGGACTAGCCTCACAGATACGCAGTATTTT.

The chain uses TRBV28 and TRBJ2-7; 8 nucleotides agree with TRBD2. Germline V gene lookup returns CDR1 MDHEN and CDR2 SYDVKM. This CDR3 region has 15 residues. J gave up 4 bases and V 2 bases, and 7 bases lay outside the gene matches. Written as DNA, the CDR3 is TGTGCCAGCAGTTTAGAGGGACTAGGGGGATACGAGCAGTACTTC. Translated, it gives CASSLEGLGGYEQYF.

This clonotype occurred a few times. The rearrangement uses TRBV27 and TRBJ2-5, with 11 nucleotides matching TRBD2. The DNA matches TRBJ2-7 better at its end, which makes the J call doubtful. The CDR3 contains 16 residues. Germline-derived CDR1 and CDR2 are MNHEY and SMNVEV (reference sequence). CDR3 loop: CANGERIAGGPNEQYF. In nucleotides, the CDR3 is TGTGCCAACGGGGAGAGGATAGCGGGAGGGCCAAACGAGCAGTACTTC.

This chain joins TRBV20-1 and TRBJ2-6, with a weak D call TRBD2 (5 bases). CDR1 and CDR2 (germline): DFQATT, SNEGSKA (reference sequence). Trimming removed 7 bases at V and 0 bases at J, with 13 bases between. This CDR3 contains 15 residues. CDR3 residues: CSGRREGSGANVLTF. The CDR3 DNA sequence: TGCAGTGGAAGACGAGAGGGCTCTGGGGCCAACGTCCTGACTTTC.

This clonotype was recorded at least ten times. The rearrangement joins TRBV28 to TRBJ1-2, with 7 bases fitting TRBD1. Losses at the gene ends were 3 bases for V and 4 bases for J; bases not matched to a gene: 8. The CDR3 is 15 residues long. Germline V CDR1 and CDR2: MDHEN, SYDVKM. CDR3 in amino acids: CASSFPSTGLYGYTF. For the CDR3, the DNA is TGTGCCAGCAGTTTCCCATCGACAGGGCTCTATGGCTACACCTTC.

The chain employs TRBV6-2 or TRBV6-3 and TRBJ2-1; D might be TRBD1 (5 bases). CDR1 MNHEY and CDR2 SVGEGT come from the germline V gene. This CDR3 contains 17 residues. Trimming left V 2 bases short and J 3 bases short, with 17 bases between. The CDR3 bases are TGTGCCAGCAGTTACCCGCAGGGTAGGTATAACTACAATGAGCAGTTCTTC. Amino acid sequence: CASSYPQGRYNYNEQFF.

The rearrangement links TRBV5-1 to TRBJ2-5; D is undetermined. Trimming took 0 bases from V and 3 from J, leaving 9 bases between them. The CDR3 spans 14 residues. The germline V gene encodes CDR1 SGHRS and CDR2 YFSETQ. The CDR3 region is CASSLDSPKETQYF. The CDR3 nucleotides are TGCGCCAGCAGCTTGGACAGCCCGAAAGAGACCCAGTACTTC.

This clonotype came up a few times. The chain has TRBV3-1 and TRBJ1-2; no reliable D call. Germline values: CDR1 LGHDT, CDR2 YNNKEL (reference sequence). The CDR3 has 12 residues. Trimming left V 4 bases short and J 6 bases short, with 9 bases between. As DNA, the CDR3 is TGTGCCAGCAGCCCGTCGGGTAATGGCTACACCTTC. It translates to CASSPSGNGYTF.

This chain links TRBV6-6 with TRBJ1-2; 8 bases are shared with TRBD1. V lost 5 bases, J lost 1 base, and 3 bases stayed unmatched. The CDR3 has 14 residues. Germline CDR1 is MNHNY and CDR2 is SVGAGI (reference sequence). The CDR3 DNA sequence: TGTGCCAGCAGTACAGGGGGAGATAACTATGGCTACACCTTC. Protein: CASSTGGDNYGYTF.

The V call is TRBV7-9, the J call TRBJ2-1, with D tentatively TRBD1 (6 bases). V was clipped by 6 bases and J by 3 bases, with 15 bases between them. The CDR3 spans 15 residues. Per the germline V gene, CDR1 is SEHNR and CDR2 is FQNEAQ (reference sequence). CDR3 region: CASRSGQLFYNEQFF. CDR3 bases: TGTGCCAGCAGGTCCGGACAGCTCTTCTACAATGAGCAGTTCTTC.

This clonotype showed up just a few times. The chain recombines TRBV6-6 with TRBJ2-3; 10 nucleotides line up with TRBD2. Trimming at V came to 6 bases and at J to 2 bases, leaving 11 bases not matched to a gene. The CDR3 has 17 amino acids. CDR1 and CDR2 (germline): MNHNY, SVGAGI (reference sequence). CDR3 loop: CASSHTGTSEYTDTQYF. The CDR3 DNA reads TGTGCCAGCAGCCACACCGGGACTAGCGAGTACACAGATACGCAGTATTTT.

The CDR3, as DNA: TGCAGCGTTCGAGGGCAGCCGGACGGCTACACCTTC. Its translation is CSVRGQPDGYTF. The chain links TRBV29-1 to TRBJ1-2; D is uncertain. Germline V lookup: CDR1 SQVTM, CDR2 ANQGSEA. The CDR3 has 12 amino acids. The V end was cut by 5 bases, the J end by 8 bases, with 15 bases between.

This clonotype was seen only a few times. V is TRBV10-3 and J is TRBJ2-1; 7 bases are a match to TRBD2. V shed 4 bases and J 6 bases; nucleotides not matched to a gene: 6. CDR1 is ENHRY and CDR2 is SYGVKD in the germline V gene. The CDR3 is 14 residues long. The CDR3 DNA is TGTGCCATCAGTGTCCTAGCGGTTGGCAATGAGCAGTTCTTC. This codes for CAISVLAVGNEQFF.

This clonotype has just a few counts. V gene TRBV7-2 combines with J gene TRBJ2-7, with a possible D match to TRBD1 (6 bases). The CDR3 length is 12 residues. Per the germline V gene, CDR1 is SGHTA and CDR2 is FQGNSA. Trimming left V 5 bases short and J 6 bases short, with 11 bases between. The DNA for the CDR3 is TGTGCCAGCAGCCACAGGGATGCCGAGCAGTACTTC. This gives the protein CASSHRDAEQYF.

This chain joins TRBV28 and TRBJ2-2; D uncertain. The CDR3 is 12 residues long. Germline V lookup: CDR1 MDHEN, CDR2 SYDVKM. Trimming shortened V by 3 bases and J by 7 bases, and 6 bases separated the two germline ends. CDR3 sequence: CASSFPSGELFF. The CDR3 DNA is TGTGCCAGCAGTTTCCCAAGCGGGGAGCTGTTTTTT. The full variable domain, completed using reference TRBV28 and TRBJ2-2, is DVKVTQSSRYLVKRTGEKVFLECVQDMDHENMFWYRQDPGLGLRLIYFSYDVKMKEKGDIPEGYSVSREKKERFSLILESASTNQTSMYLCASSFPSGELFFGEGSRLTVL.

The CDR3 bases are TGTGCCAGCAGTTACGGAGGTGGGCTTTACTATGGCTACACCTTC. Translating gives CASSYGGGLYYGYTF. This chain links TRBV6-5 with TRBJ1-2; D is uncertain. V gave up 2 bases and J gave up 3 bases, with 13 bases separating them. The CDR3 spans 15 residues. CDR1 and CDR2 from the germline V gene are MNHEY and SVGAGI.

The rearrangement uses TRBV2 and TRBJ2-7; D unclear. The V gene lost 7 bases and the J gene lost 6 bases, with 16 bases spanning the gap. The V gene's germline CDR1 is SNHLY and CDR2 FYNNEI. There are 13 residues in the CDR3. CDR3 residues: CASKQQSAGEQYF. The CDR3, as DNA: TGTGCCAGCAAACAGCAAAGCGCAGGCGAGCAGTACTTC.